This entry features one TCR beta chain sequence. This receptor's antigen is unknown. Per-base quality was not reported, and no clone a single base away is much larger than it. Spanning cysteine to phenylalanine, the CDR3 consists of 14 amino acids. Kept here is only the CDR3 DNA, which spans 42 bases and is read in frame from base 1. The germline V gene gives CDR1 as MDHEN and CDR2 as SYDVKM. Trimming accounts for 5 bases at V and 3 bases at J, while the number of junction bases matched to no gene is 7. The method behind the library was the immunoSEQ multiplex PCR assay. Drawn from immuneACCESS, this table holds only the in-frame rearrangements with V and J called that TCRdb kept. Clones are partly lost; checked studies trace under half to an unresolved V gene and leave the rest unexplained. This sample lists approximately 64,000 clones; roughly 90% were detected once. The ten largest make up roughly 2.3% of the sample.

The data stem from a study of T cell changes during pregnancy in multiple sclerosis (dated by TCRdb to the late 2010s). Regarding the research as a whole: In women with multiple sclerosis, the researchers looked at how the T cell repertoire shifted as pregnancy progressed.

The V gene is TRBV28 and the J gene is TRBJ2-7, and 7 junction bases match TRBD2. The origin of this receptor is a female donor with multiple sclerosis, enrolled in a pregnancy study. The sample in question was peripheral blood, obtained in the first trimester of pregnancy. DNA sequence: TGTGCCAGCAGTCCGCTAGCGGTCGGCTACGAGCAGTACTTC. The translation is CASSPLAVGYEQYF.